This T cell receptor beta chain was recovered during a study of blood T cell repertoires in COVID-19. Study details: PBMCs, B-cell-depleted T cells, or T cells provided the cDNA or gDNA that made up the material.

The CDR3 has 16 residues. The age range of participants was about 18 to 95 years, with residence in roughly 25 US areas. Recovered status applied to Cohort 3 donors who had two consecutive negative PCRs. It also applied to those with clearance or with symptom resolution. The repertoire was sequenced with immunoSEQ multiplex PCR; TCRdb's copy has only in-frame clones and lacks some. This sample yields approximately 490,000 clones, of which about nine tenths are seen a single time; 0.7% belongs to the top ten. The sample consisted of PBMCs or T cells enriched from blood (not recorded which). The sequence derives from a woman younger than 35 who had recovered from COVID-19. V usage is TRBV21-1 and J usage is TRBJ1-2; the table's D call of TRBD1 was not tested on the DNA. TRBV21-1 is a recognized pseudogene. CDR3 sequence: CAGPFPGQGADKGYTF. The DNA of the CDR3 is TGTGCCGGCCCTTTCCCGGGACAGGGGGCGGATAAGGGCTACACCTTC.